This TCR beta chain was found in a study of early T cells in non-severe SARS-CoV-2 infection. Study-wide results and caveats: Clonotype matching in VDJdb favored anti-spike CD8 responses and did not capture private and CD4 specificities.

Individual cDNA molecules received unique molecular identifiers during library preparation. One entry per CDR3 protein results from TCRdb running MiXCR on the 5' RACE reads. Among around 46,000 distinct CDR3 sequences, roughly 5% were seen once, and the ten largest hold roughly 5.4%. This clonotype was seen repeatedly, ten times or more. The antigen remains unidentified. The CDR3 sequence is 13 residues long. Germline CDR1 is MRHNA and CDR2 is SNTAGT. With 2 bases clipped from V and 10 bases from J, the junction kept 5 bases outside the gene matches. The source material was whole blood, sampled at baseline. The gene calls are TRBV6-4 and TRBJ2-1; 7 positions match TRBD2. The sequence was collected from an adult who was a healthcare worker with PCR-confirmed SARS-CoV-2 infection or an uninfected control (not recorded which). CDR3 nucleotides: TGTGCCAGCAGTGACACTGAGCGGGACGAGCAGTTCTTC. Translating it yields CASSDTERDEQFF.